This T cell receptor beta chain was sequenced for a study of blood T cell repertoires in COVID-19 (dated by TCRdb to about 2020). Regarding the complete study: Collaborator samples came from the United States, Italy and Spain and covered acute and convalescent phases of COVID-19. Subjects who had been exposed to COVID-19, were actively infected with it, or had recovered from it provided the deeply sampled blood TCRbeta repertoires that made up the dataset. HLA class I and class II types, where available, came from metadata supplied by the sample provider rather than from assay-based typing. Samples were obtained from the ongoing ImmuneRACE study (first 160 participants) and from 950 to 1,500 subjects provided by 6 global collaborators. A freely available public database, intended as a resource for researchers studying the immune response to SARS-CoV-2, is where the repertoires were released. The material from the prospective study consisted of cDNA or gDNA derived from T cells, B-cell-depleted T cells, or PBMCs. The sample metadata nearly always contained a de-identified subject ID, COVID-19 status, age in years and sex.

As encoded in the germline V gene, CDR1 is SGHDT while CDR2 is YYEEEE. The germline V end is reduced by 2 bases and the J end by 11 bases; junction bases left unmatched: 13. The CDR3 contains 16 residues, cysteine and phenylalanine counted. CDR3 DNA only is kept here, 48 bases in frame from base 1. As for this clone: Its antigen is currently not known. The sample holds no much larger clone one base away, and base qualities are not on file.

Broader findings and caveats from the paper: Clinical and demographic metadata were provided uncurated, with the amount varying by source and participant.

TCRbeta CDR3 regions were amplified from genomic DNA by means of the immunoSEQ Assay, a bias-controlled multiplex PCR. As for how the authors treated the data: Within the assay, amplification of reference gene primers was used to estimate how many nucleated cells each sample contained. To quantify the absolute abundance of each unique TCRbeta CDR3 rearrangement, sequence reads were collapsed and filtered. For each sample, productive Simpson clonality was calculated by taking the square root of Simpson's diversity index across productive rearrangements. TCRdb mirrors the immuneACCESS table, restricted to in-frame sequences. Some clones are absent from its copies; in checked studies, under half trace to an unresolved V gene, and the reason for the others is unknown. Clone size and V and J calls were adopted from that table, with D and trimming inferred from the DNA. Recorded for this sample are under 300,000 clones; roughly 89% of them occurred a single time. The top ten clonotypes cover less than 2% of the sample.

Enrolling through a virtual design, the prospective study's participants ranged in age from about 18 to 89 years and lived across about two dozen United States geographic areas. To assign participants to cohorts, the prospective study relied on clinical history that participants themselves reported in a screening survey and a study questionnaire. For ImmuneRACE Cohort 3, a participant was defined as recovered based on two consecutive negative NP/OP PCR tests, clearance by a healthcare professional, or resolution of symptoms. Mobile phlebotomists in the prospective study collected whole blood, serum and a nasopharyngeal or oropharyngeal swab from every participant. Additional blood draws and questionnaires over an approximately two-month period could optionally be provided by prospective study participants. Blood samples from the prospective study were shipped frozen or at room temperature prior to DNA extraction.

The sample comprised PBMCs or T cells enriched from blood (not recorded which). The chain is made from TRBV5-6 and TRBJ1-4; a stretch of 9 junction bases matches TRBD1. This receptor was taken from a woman in her thirties or forties who had recovered from COVID-19. The DNA sequence is given as TGTGCCAGCAGCTTAGAATCCGGGACAGGGATGGACAAACTGTTTTTT. This codes for CASSLESGTGMDKLFF.